This T cell receptor beta chain was retrieved from a study of cytomegalovirus exposure and HLA in healthy donors. The V gene's germline CDR1 is MNHEY and CDR2 SMNVEV (reference sequence). V dropped 8 bases and J dropped 8; count of bases not matched to a gene: 9. This CDR3 comprises 12 residues. The study ran its PCR with 60 Vbeta and 13 Jbeta primers. Some clones are missing from TCRdb's copy, which holds only in-frame ones; the method was immunoSEQ multiplex PCR. Among approximately 100,000 clones listed, 81% were seen once. The sequenced sample consisted of PBMCs. The chain recombines TRBV27 with TRBJ2-7; the match to TRBD1 covers 7 bases. This TCR came from a woman younger than 45 in good health and CMV-seronegative. The chain's CDR3 is CASGIEGAQQYF. The CDR3 DNA is TGTGCCAGCGGAATCGAGGGGGCGCAGCAGTACTTC.